Only a few counts were recorded for the clone carrying this T cell receptor beta chain. This sample is part of a study of T cells in Graves' hyperthyroidism and ophthalmopathy. Germline V gene sequence: CDR1 SGHTA, CDR2 FQGNSA. V was pared by 7 bases and J by 0 bases, with 11 bases of the junction left unmatched. This CDR3 contains 18 residues. TCR beta CDR3 regions were amplified from RNA transcripts. HTBI primers were employed in a first-round RT-PCR of the TCR CDR3. From the multiplex PCR reads, TCRdb called clonotypes with MiXCR, one entry per CDR3 protein. This sample has hundreds of thousands of distinct CDR3 sequences, with 22% found just once.

This clonotype was sampled from a man younger than 45 with Graves' ophthalmopathy. The source material was blood. This chain joins TRBV7-2 and TRBJ2-6; TRBD1 aligns across 8 bases. The CDR3 loop is CASTPAWTGSSGANVLTF. In DNA, the CDR3 is TGTGCCAGCACCCCCGCCTGGACAGGGAGCTCTGGGGCCAACGTCCTGACTTTC. The whole variable domain, filled in from reference TRBV7-2 and TRBJ2-6, reads GAGVSQSPSNKVTEKGKDVELRCDPISGHTALYWYRQSLGQGLEFLIYFQGNSAPDKSGLPSDRFSAERTGGSVSTLTIQRTQQEDSAVYLCASTPAWTGSSGANVLTFGAGSRLTVL.